This TCR beta chain appears in the sequencing data of a study of blood T cell repertoires in COVID-19. On the study more broadly: Samples taken during acute and convalescent COVID-19 were collected in the United States, Italy and Spain. The analysed material was cDNA or gDNA that came from T cells, B-cell-depleted T cells, or PBMCs.

Original data processing: Reference gene primers were amplified, and this amplification served to estimate nucleated cell counts. Generated by immunoSEQ multiplex PCR, the TCRdb table keeps only in-frame clones and is missing some. Clonal size and the V and J genes are those of that table, whereas D and trimming came from the DNA. The table lists some 160,000 clones, just over 90% of them singletons. CDR1 and CDR2 (germline): SGHAT, FQNNGV. With 1 base removed from V and 4 bases from J, the gap between germline ends came to 16 bases. This CDR3 is built from 16 residues. The sample taken for sequencing was peripheral blood. The chain carries TRBV11-2 and TRBJ1-1; TRBD1 might be the D (6 bases). This TCR came from a man younger than 30 with acute or convalescent COVID-19. This CDR3 is CASSLAGRQGITEAFF. Written as DNA, the CDR3 is TGTGCCAGCAGCTTAGCCGGGAGGCAGGGGATCACTGAAGCTTTCTTT.